A single sample gave rise to the 28 T cell receptor beta chains below, sequenced in a study of blood T cell repertoires in COVID-19. Sequencing was performed with immunoSEQ multiplex PCR; in TCRdb, only in-frame clones are kept and a portion is missing. The profile covers tens of thousands of clones, with just over 85% appearing a single time and more than 4.5% taken by the ten largest. Sequenced material: peripheral blood. The receptors come from a woman of 80 years or more with acute or convalescent COVID-19.

Note on this clone: At one of its ends the junction is not consistent with the germline gene, which may arise from a read error. J is TRBJ1-3 and V is TRBV7-7; 8 positions match TRBD1. The CDR3 loop spans 17 amino acids. Germline V lookup: CDR1 SSHAT, CDR2 FNYEAQ (reference sequence). CDR3 sequence reads: CASSQTGEINSGNTIYF. In DNA, the CDR3 is TGTGCTAGCAGTCAGACAGGGGAAATTAACTCTGGAAACACCATATATTTT.

The gene calls are TRBV19 and TRBJ2-6, with D unclear. The germline V and J ends were trimmed by 2 bases and 1 base, with 3 bases remaining between them. Germline V gene sequence: CDR1 LNHDA, CDR2 SQIVND (reference sequence). CDR3 length: 14 amino acids. CDR3 nucleotide sequence: TGTGCCAGTAGTATACGGTCTGGGGCCAACGTCCTGACTTTC. Its protein product is CASSIRSGANVLTF.

The chain has TRBV10-3 and TRBJ2-1; D call uncertain. The V end lost 4 bases, the J end lost 0 bases, and 13 bases lay between the germline ends. The CDR3 loop spans 16 amino acids. The germline V gene has CDR1 ENHRY and CDR2 SYGVKD. In DNA form, the CDR3 reads TGTGCCATCAGTGGTAGTTCGTTTAGCTCCTACAATGAGCAGTTCTTC. Translated, it gives CAISGSSFSSYNEQFF.

This clone was detected once. The V call is TRBV11-3, the J call TRBJ2-3, with D uncertain. Germline-derived CDR1 and CDR2 are SGHNT and YENEEA. CDR3 length: 12 amino acids. The V gene lost 1 base and the J gene lost 6 bases, with 5 bases spanning the gap. CDR3 in amino acids: CASSLGRDTQYF. The CDR3 DNA reads as TGTGCCAGCAGCTTAGGCCGGGATACGCAGTATTTT.

This clone was seen just once. This chain joins TRBV5-8 and TRBJ2-3; 11 nucleotides align to TRBD2. This CDR3 region has 15 residues. The junction had 1 base not matched to a gene; V was cut back by 4 bases and J by 0 bases. Germline V CDR1 and CDR2: SGHTS, YDEGEE. The CDR3 loop reads CASSGTSGSTDTQYF. CDR3 coding DNA: TGTGCCAGCAGCGGGACTAGCGGCAGCACAGATACGCAGTATTTT.

The chain couples TRBV19 to TRBJ2-5, with a weak D call TRBD2 (5 bases). V lost 4 bases to trimming and J lost 4 bases, with 10 bases between them. The CDR3 runs to 13 residues. CDR1 and CDR2 from the germline V gene are LNHDA and SQIVND (reference sequence). The DNA of the CDR3 is TGTGCCAGTAGTAGAATGGGAGTAGAGACCCAGTACTTC. Protein sequence: CASSRMGVETQYF. Variable domain in full (rest from reference TRBV19 and TRBJ2-5): DGGITQSPKYLFRKEGQNVTLSCEQNLNHDAMYWYRQDPGQGLRLIYYSQIVNDFQKGDIAEGYSVSREKKESFPLTVTSAQKNPTAFYLCASSRMGVETQYFGPGTRLLVL.

The sample holds one count of this clone. This chain uses TRBV3-1 (or the pseudogene TRBV3-2) with TRBJ2-1; 9 bases line up with TRBD1. This CDR3 is built from 14 residues. Per the germline V gene, CDR1 is LGHDT and CDR2 is YNNKEL (reference sequence). V lost 4 bases to trimming and J lost 6 bases; unmatched junction nucleotides: 4. The CDR3 here is CASSLQGAGNEQFF. The CDR3 DNA follows: TGTGCCAGCAGCCTACAGGGGGCCGGCAATGAGCAGTTCTTC.

The V gene is TRBV5-1, the J gene TRBJ1-2; TRBD1 aligns across 9 bases. The CDR3 extends over 15 amino acids. Germline V gene sequence: CDR1 SGHRS, CDR2 YFSETQ. Germline trimming cut 0 bases from V and 5 bases from J; bases unmatched to any gene: 5. The CDR3 DNA is TGCGCCAGCAGCTTGGTCACAGGGGGCGGGTATGGCTACACCTTC. This encodes CASSLVTGGGYGYTF.

This clone was observed a handful of times. The rearrangement links TRBV7-2 to TRBJ2-1; 8 bases match TRBD2. This CDR3 region has 14 residues. V shed 3 bases and J 7 bases; nucleotides not matched to a gene: 5. Germline loops: CDR1 SGHTA, CDR2 FQGNSA. DNA for the CDR3: TGTGCCAGCAGCTTGAGCGGGGGACTTAATGAGCAGTTCTTC. Translating gives CASSLSGGLNEQFF. Full variable domain (remainder filled in from reference TRBV7-2 and TRBJ2-1): GAGVSQSPSNKVTEKGKDVELRCDPISGHTALYWYRQSLGQGLEFLIYFQGNSAPDKSGLPSDRFSAERTGGSVSTLTIQRTQQEDSAVYLCASSLSGGLNEQFFGPGTRLTVL.

This chain's CDR3 is CASSWDRVSGELFF. CDR3 bases: TGTGCCAGCAGTTGGGACAGGGTATCGGGGGAGCTGTTTTTT. The rearrangement links TRBV6-5 to TRBJ2-2; 9 bases agree with TRBD1. In germline, CDR1 is MNHEY, CDR2 SVGAGI. This CDR3 comprises 14 residues. With 4 bases clipped from V and 8 bases from J, the junction kept 5 bases outside the gene matches.

The chain couples TRBV4-3 to TRBJ1-2; D is unclear. V lost 0 bases, J lost 1 base, and 9 bases lay in between. Germline V gene data show CDR1 as LGHNA and CDR2 as YSLEER. The CDR3 sequence is 15 residues long. CDR3 nucleotides: TGCGCCAGCAGCCAAGATATCCAGGATAACTATGGCTACACCTTC. Amino acid sequence: CASSQDIQDNYGYTF.

The chain has TRBV11-3 and TRBJ2-2; possible D gene TRBD2, 5 bases. Germline-derived CDR1 and CDR2 are SGHNT and YENEEA. V gave up 5 bases and J gave up 7 bases, with 8 bases separating them. The CDR3 spans 12 residues. The CDR3 loop reads CASSRGNGELFF. CDR3 nucleotides: TGTGCCAGCAGCCGGGGAAACGGGGAGCTGTTTTTT. The variable domain in full, with the rest retrieved from reference TRBV11-3 and TRBJ2-2, is EAGVVQSPRYKIIEKKQPVAFWCNPISGHNTLYWYLQNLGQGPELLIRYENEEAVDDSQLPKDRFSAERLKGVDSTLKIQPAELGDSAVYLCASSRGNGELFFGEGSRLTVL.

This chain connects TRBV19 to TRBJ2-3; D perhaps matches TRBD1 (5 bases). V was trimmed by 5 bases and J by 0 bases, leaving 9 bases between them. The length of the CDR3 is 14 residues. Per the germline V gene, CDR1 is LNHDA and CDR2 is SQIVND (reference sequence). The CDR3 sequence is CASSSGSSTDTQYF. In nucleotides, the CDR3 is TGTGCCAGTAGTTCAGGGTCGAGCACAGATACGCAGTATTTT. Full variable domain (remainder filled in from reference TRBV19 and TRBJ2-3): DGGITQSPKYLFRKEGQNVTLSCEQNLNHDAMYWYRQDPGQGLRLIYYSQIVNDFQKGDIAEGYSVSREKKESFPLTVTSAQKNPTAFYLCASSSGSSTDTQYFGPGTRLTVL.

This sequence joins TRBV6-5 and TRBJ1-5; D may be TRBD1 (5 bases). Trimming shortened V by 6 bases and J by 8 bases, and 17 bases separated the two germline ends. The CDR3 runs to 14 residues. Germline V CDR1 and CDR2: MNHEY, SVGAGI. In DNA form, the CDR3 reads TGTGCCAGCAGCCAAGGGCAGGGATACGAGCCCCAGCATTTT. Its protein product is CASSQGQGYEPQHF.

The gene calls are TRBV4-3 and TRBJ1-2; D perhaps matches TRBD1 (5 bases). V lost 3 bases and J 9 bases, leaving 11 bases between the germline ends. Looked up from germline, CDR1 is LGHNA and CDR2 is YSLEER. This CDR3 comprises 12 residues. In nucleotides, the CDR3 is TGCGCCAGCAGCCAGGGGACTTTTCGCTACACCTTC. Translating gives CASSQGTFRYTF.

V and J are TRBV30 and TRBJ2-3; TRBD2 matches 9 bases. This CDR3 contains 13 residues. The germline CDR1 and CDR2 sequences are GTSNPN and SVGIG (reference sequence). J lost 4 bases, V lost 5 bases, and 4 bases had no gene match. The CDR3 sequence is CAWGVAGADTQYF. DNA of the CDR3: TGTGCCTGGGGGGTAGCGGGAGCAGATACGCAGTATTTT.

The chain is built from TRBV24-1 and TRBJ1-1; D is unresolved. The V end lost 11 bases, the J end lost 2 bases, and 14 bases lay between the germline ends. Germline-derived CDR1 and CDR2 are KGHDR and SFDVKD. CDR3 size: 13 residues. The CDR3 spells CAISLDLNTEAFF. CDR3 DNA sequence: TGTGCCATCTCCCTGGACTTAAACACTGAAGCTTTCTTT.

The V and J genes are TRBV6-1 and TRBJ1-1; TRBD1 agrees at 7 bases. V dropped 2 bases and J dropped 4; count of bases not matched to a gene: 4. Germline V lookup: CDR1 MNHNS, CDR2 SASEGT. The length of the CDR3 is 14 residues. The CDR3 here is CASSETGVSTEAFF. The DNA for the CDR3 is TGTGCCAGCAGTGAAACAGGGGTATCCACTGAAGCTTTCTTT.

This clone was found once. The chain links TRBV7-2 to TRBJ2-7, with 8 bases lining up with TRBD2. CDR1 and CDR2 (germline): SGHTA, FQGNSA. This CDR3 spans 14 amino acids. J was trimmed by 0 bases and V by 6 bases; bases with no gene match: 4. The CDR3 region is CASRTGGSSYEQYF. The CDR3 DNA follows: TGTGCCAGCAGGACGGGGGGGTCCTCCTACGAGCAGTACTTC. The variable domain in full, with the rest retrieved from reference TRBV7-2 and TRBJ2-7, is GAGVSQSPSNKVTEKGKDVELRCDPISGHTALYWYRQSLGQGLEFLIYFQGNSAPDKSGLPSDRFSAERTGGSVSTLTIQRTQQEDSAVYLCASRTGGSSYEQYFGPGTRLTVT.

The gene calls are TRBV19 and TRBJ2-1, with D possibly TRBD2 on 7 matching bases. This CDR3 is built from 15 residues. Trimming cost V 5 bases and J 5 bases, with 16 bases left between them. The V gene's germline CDR1 is LNHDA and CDR2 SQIVND (reference sequence). DNA of the CDR3: TGTGCCAGTAGTTCCCCAGGGAGGGGGAACAATGAGCAGTTCTTC. This sequence encodes CASSSPGRGNNEQFF.

The rearrangement uses TRBV18 and TRBJ2-1; 10 bases align to TRBD2. CDR3 length: 15 amino acids. CDR1 is KGHSH, CDR2 LQKENI, per germline. After removal of 1 base from V and 4 bases from J, the junction contained 1 base not matched to a gene. In DNA form, the CDR3 reads TGTGCCAGCTCACCACAAGCGGGAGGGTACAATGAGCAGTTCTTC. This sequence encodes CASSPQAGGYNEQFF.

V and J are TRBV30 and TRBJ2-7; the match to TRBD1 covers 8 bases. Trimming removed 2 bases from V and 5 bases from J; junction bases left unmatched: 11. The germline gives CDR1 GTSNPN, CDR2 SVGIG (reference sequence). CDR3 length: 15 residues. The CDR3 loop reads CAWSFSRAGGHEQYF. Here the CDR3 DNA reads TGTGCCTGGAGTTTTTCAAGGGCAGGGGGCCACGAGCAGTACTTC.

The J gene is TRBJ2-7, the V gene TRBV7-2; 12 bases match TRBD1. The ends lost 4 bases at V and 5 bases at J; junction bases unmatched: 6. Germline lookup yields CDR1 SGHTA and CDR2 FQGNSA. CDR3 length equals 15 residues. CDR3 coding DNA: TGTGCCAGCAGCTCGGCCGGGACAGGGGGCAACGAGCAGTACTTC. It specifies CASSSAGTGGNEQYF.

The rearrangement joins TRBV2 to TRBJ1-1; 9 positions agree with TRBD1. The V gene's germline CDR1 is SNHLY and CDR2 FYNNEI. The CDR3 has 15 amino acids. Losses at the gene ends were 6 bases for V and 4 bases for J; bases not matched to a gene: 9. CDR3 protein: CASRPNRGQVTEAFF. For the CDR3, the DNA is TGTGCCAGCAGGCCCAACAGGGGGCAGGTCACTGAAGCTTTCTTT.

The chain recombines TRBV18 with TRBJ2-7, with 10 nucleotides matching TRBD2. The CDR3 extends over 16 amino acids. The ends lost 1 base at V and 1 base at J; junction bases unmatched: 4. Germline CDR1 reads KGHSH; CDR2 reads LQKENI. In DNA, the CDR3 is TGTGCCAGCTCACCACTCAGCGGGAGGGGATCCTACGAGCAGTACTTC. Amino acids: CASSPLSGRGSYEQYF.

This clone was seen only once. CDR3 sequence: CASSQLYRDSYEQYF. CDR3 nucleotide sequence: TGTGCCAGCTCCCAACTCTACAGGGATTCCTACGAGCAGTACTTC. V and J are TRBV18 and TRBJ2-7; tentative D call: TRBD1 (6 bases). With 6 bases removed from V and 1 base from J, the gap between germline ends came to 16 bases. The CDR3 consists of 15 residues. Germline CDR1 and CDR2: KGHSH and LQKENI. The full variable domain, in which reference TRBV18 and TRBJ2-7 provide the parts outside the CDR3, is NAGVMQNPRHLVRRRGQEARLRCSPMKGHSHVYWYRQLPEEGLKFMVYLQKENIIDESGMPKERFSAEFPKEGPSILRIQQVVRGDSAAYFCASSQLYRDSYEQYFGPGTRLTVT.

The chain couples TRBV7-2 to TRBJ1-1, with D perhaps TRBD1 (6 bases). This CDR3 has 14 residues. V was trimmed by 6 bases and J by 9 bases, leaving 20 bases between them. Germline assignment: CDR1 SGHTA and CDR2 FQGNSA. DNA of the CDR3: TGTGCCAGCAGACCGTCTCAGGGGAATGTGAAAGCTTTCTTT. Protein product: CASRPSQGNVKAFF.

CDR3 loop: CASSKLPAGEETQYF. DNA for the CDR3: TGTGCCAGCAGCAAATTACCAGCGGGAGAAGAGACCCAGTACTTC. V and J are TRBV21-1 and TRBJ2-5; the D call TRBD2 from the table was never checked on the DNA. TRBV21-1 is labeled a pseudogene. The CDR3 loop spans 15 amino acids.